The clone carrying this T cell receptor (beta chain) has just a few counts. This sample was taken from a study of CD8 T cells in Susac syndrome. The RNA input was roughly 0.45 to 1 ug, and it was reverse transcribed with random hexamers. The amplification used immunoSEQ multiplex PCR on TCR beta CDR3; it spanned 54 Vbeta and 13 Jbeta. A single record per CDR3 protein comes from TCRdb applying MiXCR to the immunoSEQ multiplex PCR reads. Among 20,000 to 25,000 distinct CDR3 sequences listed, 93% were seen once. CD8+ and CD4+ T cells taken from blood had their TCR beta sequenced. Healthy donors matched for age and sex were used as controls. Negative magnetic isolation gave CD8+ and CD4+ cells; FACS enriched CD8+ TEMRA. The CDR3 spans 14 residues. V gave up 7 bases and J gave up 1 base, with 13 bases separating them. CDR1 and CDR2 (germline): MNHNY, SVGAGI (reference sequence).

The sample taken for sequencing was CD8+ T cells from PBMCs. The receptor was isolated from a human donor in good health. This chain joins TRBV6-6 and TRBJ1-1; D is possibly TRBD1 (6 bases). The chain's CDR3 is CASTSGATNTEAFF. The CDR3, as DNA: TGTGCCAGCACTTCAGGGGCTACGAACACTGAAGCTTTCTTT.